This T cell receptor (beta chain) is drawn from a study of glioma-infiltrating T cells. General study findings and limits: CDR3 overlap between tissue and blood was very small. Above-expected tissue-blood divergence occurred in all gliomas, most in low-grade ones.

The germline V gene has CDR1 ENHRY and CDR2 SYGVKD. The ends were cut back, 10 bases at V and 5 bases at J, with 15 bases in the middle. The CDR3 is 13 residues long. Using RNA template, CDR3s of TCR alpha and beta were amplified with iRepertoire arm-PCR. One-step reverse transcription and amplification started from approximately 100-400 ng of tissue mRNA or PBMC total RNA. TCRdb called the multiplex PCR reads again in MiXCR, with one record for every CDR3 protein. The table shows about 190,000 distinct CDR3 sequences, with approximately 30% occurring only once. This clonotype was picked up many times. Its target is not known.

Sequencing was performed on glioma tissue, nonneoplastic brain tissue, or PBMCs (not recorded which). V is TRBV10-3 and J is TRBJ1-5, with D unresolved. The TCR sequence derives from a human donor with low-grade glioma or glioblastoma, undergoing nonglioma brain surgery, or in good health (not recorded which). CDR3 in amino acids: CATKGGLDQPQHF. The CDR3 DNA sequence: TGTGCCACCAAAGGAGGTTTAGATCAGCCCCAGCATTTT.